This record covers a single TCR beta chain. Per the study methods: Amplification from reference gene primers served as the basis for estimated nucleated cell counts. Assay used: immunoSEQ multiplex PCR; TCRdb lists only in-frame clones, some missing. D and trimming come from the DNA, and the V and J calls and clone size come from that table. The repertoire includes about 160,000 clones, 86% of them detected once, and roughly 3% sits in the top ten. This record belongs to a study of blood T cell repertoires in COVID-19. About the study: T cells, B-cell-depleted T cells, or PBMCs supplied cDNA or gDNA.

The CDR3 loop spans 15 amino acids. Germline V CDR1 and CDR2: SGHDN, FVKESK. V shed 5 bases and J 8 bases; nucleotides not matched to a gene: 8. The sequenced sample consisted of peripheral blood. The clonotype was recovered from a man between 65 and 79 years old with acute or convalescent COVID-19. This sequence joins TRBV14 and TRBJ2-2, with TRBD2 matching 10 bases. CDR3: CASSVTSGNPGELFF. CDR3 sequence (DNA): TGTGCCAGCAGCGTAACTAGCGGGAACCCGGGGGAGCTGTTTTTT.